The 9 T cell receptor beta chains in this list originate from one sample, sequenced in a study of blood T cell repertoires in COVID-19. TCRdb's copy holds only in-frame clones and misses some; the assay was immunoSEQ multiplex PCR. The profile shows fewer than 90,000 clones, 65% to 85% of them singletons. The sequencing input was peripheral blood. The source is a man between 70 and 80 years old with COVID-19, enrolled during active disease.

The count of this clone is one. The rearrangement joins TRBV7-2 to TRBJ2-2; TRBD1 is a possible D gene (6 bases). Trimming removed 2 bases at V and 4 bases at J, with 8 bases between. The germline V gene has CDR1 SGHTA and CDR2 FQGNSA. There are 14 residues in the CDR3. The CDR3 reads CASSLSQGTGELFF. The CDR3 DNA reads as TGTGCCAGCAGCTTATCACAGGGCACCGGGGAGCTGTTTTTT.

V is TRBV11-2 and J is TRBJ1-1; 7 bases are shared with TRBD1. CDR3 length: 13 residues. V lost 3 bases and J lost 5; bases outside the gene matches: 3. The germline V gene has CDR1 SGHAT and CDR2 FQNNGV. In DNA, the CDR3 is TGTGCCAGCAGCTTTAACAGGGGAACTGAAGCTTTCTTT. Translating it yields CASSFNRGTEAFF.

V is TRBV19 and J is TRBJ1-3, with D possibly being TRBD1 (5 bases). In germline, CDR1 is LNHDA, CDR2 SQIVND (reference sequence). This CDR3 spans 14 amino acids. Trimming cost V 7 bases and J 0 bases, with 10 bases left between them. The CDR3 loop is CASKRDASGNTIYF. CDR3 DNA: TGTGCCAGTAAGCGGGACGCCTCTGGAAACACCATATATTTT. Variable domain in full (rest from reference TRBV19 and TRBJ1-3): DGGITQSPKYLFRKEGQNVTLSCEQNLNHDAMYWYRQDPGQGLRLIYYSQIVNDFQKGDIAEGYSVSREKKESFPLTVTSAQKNPTAFYLCASKRDASGNTIYFGEGSWLTVV.

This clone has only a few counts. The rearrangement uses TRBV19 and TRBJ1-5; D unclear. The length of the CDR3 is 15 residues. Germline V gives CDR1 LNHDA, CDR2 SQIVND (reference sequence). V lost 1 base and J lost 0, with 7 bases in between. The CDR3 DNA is TGTGCCAGTAGTATAGGGTCCTATAGCAATCAGCCCCAGCATTTT. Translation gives CASSIGSYSNQPQHF.

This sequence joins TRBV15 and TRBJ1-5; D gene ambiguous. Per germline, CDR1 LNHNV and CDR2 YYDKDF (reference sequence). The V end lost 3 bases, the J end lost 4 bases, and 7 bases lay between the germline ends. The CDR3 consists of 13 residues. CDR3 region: CATSSQYNQPQHF. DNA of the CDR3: TGTGCCACCAGCAGTCAGTATAATCAGCCCCAGCATTTT.

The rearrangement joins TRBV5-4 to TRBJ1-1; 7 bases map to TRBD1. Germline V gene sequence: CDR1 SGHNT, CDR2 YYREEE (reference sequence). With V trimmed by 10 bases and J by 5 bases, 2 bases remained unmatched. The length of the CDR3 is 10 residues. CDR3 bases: TGTGCCGCAGGGGGAACTGAAGCTTTCTTT. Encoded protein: CAAGGTEAFF.

The chain's CDR3 is CASSWSSDSNYGYTF. CDR3 bases: TGTGCCAGCAGCTGGAGTAGCGACTCTAACTATGGCTACACCTTC. The chain uses TRBV11-2 and TRBJ1-2; no clear D gene. The V gene lost 4 bases and the J gene lost 0 bases, with 12 bases spanning the gap. CDR1 is SGHAT, CDR2 FQNNGV, per germline. This CDR3 has 15 amino acids. The full variable domain, in which reference TRBV11-2 and TRBJ1-2 provide the parts outside the CDR3, is EAGVAQSPRYKIIEKRQSVAFWCNPISGHATLYWYQQILGQGPKLLIQFQNNGVVDDSQLPKDRFSAERLKGVDSTLKIQPAKLEDSAVYLCASSWSSDSNYGYTFGSGTRLTVV.

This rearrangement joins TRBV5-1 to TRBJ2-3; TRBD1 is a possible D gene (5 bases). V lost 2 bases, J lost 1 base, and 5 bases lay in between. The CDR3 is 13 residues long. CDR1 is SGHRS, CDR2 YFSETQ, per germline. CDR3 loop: CASSLQGTDTQYF. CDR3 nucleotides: TGCGCCAGCAGCTTACAGGGCACAGATACGCAGTATTTT.

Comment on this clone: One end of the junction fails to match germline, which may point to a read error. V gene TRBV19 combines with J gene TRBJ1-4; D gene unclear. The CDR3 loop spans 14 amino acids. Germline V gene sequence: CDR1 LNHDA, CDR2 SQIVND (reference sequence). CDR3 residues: CASSILNANEKLFF. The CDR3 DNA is TGTGCCAGTAGTATATTGAACGCTAATGAAAAGCTGTTTTTT.